This T cell receptor (beta chain) was sequenced for a study of a mutant IDH1 vaccine in newly diagnosed glioma. This CDR3 is built from 14 residues. V lost 0 bases to trimming and J lost 9 bases, with 10 bases between them. Germline CDR1 is SGHKS and CDR2 is YYEKEE (reference sequence). Produced via immunoSEQ multiplex PCR; TCRdb's table is partial and in-frame only. This table has roughly 60,000 clones, about 88% appearing once. The time point here: week 23, last vaccination. Each dose of the vaccine consisted of 300 ug of mutant IDH1 20-mer peptide, with topical imiquimod. Details on this clone: The antigen is undetermined.

The rearrangement uses TRBV5-5 and TRBJ1-6, with a tentative D call TRBD1 (6 bases). This sequence was found in a man aged 25 to 40 with glioma. The material was PBMCs, obtained from a glioma patient whose treatment included an IDH1 peptide vaccine. CDR3 in amino acids: CASSLDRAGSPLHF. In DNA, the CDR3 is TGTGCCAGCAGCTTGGACAGGGCTGGTTCACCCCTCCACTTT.